Listed below are T cell receptor beta chains from one sample, sequenced in a study of blood T cell repertoires in COVID-19. The table came from immunoSEQ multiplex PCR; TCRdb's copy has only in-frame clones and leaves some out. The data hold 250,000 to 350,000 clones, with 88% observed a single time. The sequenced sample consisted of peripheral blood. The receptors come from a woman aged 25 to 39 with COVID-19, enrolled during active disease. Both conserved end residues are part of each CDR3. Fields, in order: V gene, CDR3 protein.

TRBV30 | CAWRLPGGRVGELFF
TRBV5-5 | CASSLDGRVTTEAFF
TRBV30 | CAWTTDMNTEAFF
TRBV19 | CASSMGLAGVGQETQYF
TRBV28 | CASSLGQLGYGYTF
TRBV19 | CASSISSKNIQYF
TRBV2 | CASSERGEGLRNEQYF
TRBV7-9 | CASSDSNTGELFF
TRBV3-1/TRBV3-2 | CASSQDFRGQGYSRHGYTF
TRBV11-2 | CASSSSGGVNEQFF
TRBV19 | CASSSGNQETQYF
TRBV7-2 | CASSLRGMADTQYF
TRBV11-3 | CASSSTSYGNTGELFF
TRBV28 | CASSYRVGSGNTIYF
TRBV3-1/TRBV3-2 | CASSQAWGGSYGYTF
TRBV27 | CASSPETHQPQHF
TRBV6-5 | CASGALSGRASEQYF
TRBV6-5 | CASSYSGTGTSYEQYF
TRBV19 | CASIPRGGGRNEQFF
TRBV9 | CASSRDSRSYGYTF
TRBV3-1/TRBV3-2 | CASSPQTGLAGVKQYF
TRBV5-1 | CASSLRLTDTQYF
TRBV6-2/TRBV6-3 | CASSYSGAGAPGANVLTF
TRBV19 | CASSIGLAGGEQFF
TRBV7-2 | CASSTATGFNYGYTF
TRBV9 | CASSLQGRTNTEAFF